The 30 T cell receptor beta chains below all came from one sample that was sequenced in a study of blood T cell repertoires in COVID-19 (dated by TCRdb to 2019 to 2021). Library creation used the immunoSEQ multiplex PCR assay. Drawn from immuneACCESS, this table holds only the in-frame rearrangements with V and J called that TCRdb kept. Clones are partly lost; checked studies trace under half to an unresolved V gene and leave the rest unexplained. The sample table lists some 88,000 clones, roughly 80% of them with a count of one. The top ten clonotypes cover 24% of the sample. The sequenced sample consisted of peripheral blood. Receptors originate from a human donor in a cohort sampled during active COVID-19.

About this clone itself: At one of its ends the junction is not consistent with the germline gene, which may arise from a read error. This chain uses TRBV7-2 with TRBJ1-1; a weak D match, TRBD1 (5 bases). The CDR3 loop spans 13 amino acids. In germline, CDR1 is SGHTA, CDR2 FQGNSA. The CDR3 coding sequence is TGTGCCAGCAGCTTCGGCCGGGGGGATCCTCGCCTCTTT. Encoded protein: CASSFGRGDPRLF.

The V and J genes are TRBV5-5 and TRBJ2-2, with D uncertain. Germline assignment: CDR1 SGHKS and CDR2 YYEKEE (reference sequence). This CDR3 is built from 15 residues. Between the trimmed V and J ends, which lost 4 bases and 6 bases, there was a span of 16 bases. The CDR3 bases are TGTGCCAGCAGCAAGGCGTCCGGGTGGGCCGGGGAGCTGTTTTTT. This gives the protein CASSKASGWAGELFF.

V usage is TRBV5-8 and J usage is TRBJ1-2, with 7 bases identical to TRBD1. Germline values: CDR1 SGHTS, CDR2 YDEGEE. The CDR3 has 15 amino acids. V lost 0 bases and J lost 3; bases outside the gene matches: 5. For the CDR3, the DNA is TGTGCCAGCAGCTTGGGGGGGACAGCTCACTATGGCTACACCTTC. Encoded protein: CASSLGGTAHYGYTF.

This clone has only a few counts. The chain recombines TRBV4-2 with TRBJ2-7; 9 bases align to TRBD1. V was pared by 0 bases and J by 3 bases, with 3 bases of the junction left unmatched. CDR3 length: 15 amino acids. The germline V gene has CDR1 LGHNA and CDR2 YNFKEQ. In DNA, the CDR3 is TGTGCCAGCAGCCAAGATCTGGGACAGGGCTACGAGCAGTACTTC. Translated, it gives CASSQDLGQGYEQYF.

The V and J genes are TRBV15 and TRBJ2-7, with a tentative D call TRBD1 (5 bases). Germline V gene lookup returns CDR1 LNHNV and CDR2 YYDKDF (reference sequence). The V end was cut by 0 bases, the J end by 1 base, with 10 bases between. The CDR3 consists of 15 residues. CDR3 sequence: CATSRDRVRSYEQYF. In DNA, the CDR3 is TGTGCCACCAGCAGAGACAGGGTGAGGTCCTACGAGCAGTACTTC.

The chain couples TRBV7-8 to TRBJ2-3; D is perhaps TRBD1 (5 bases). The CDR3 is 16 residues long. V lost 3 bases to trimming and J lost 2 bases, with 15 bases between them. The germline CDR1 and CDR2 sequences are SGHVS and FQNEAQ. The CDR3 DNA follows: TGTGCCAGCAGCTTCCAGGGCCGTAGGCTCACAGATACGCAGTATTTT. Translated, it gives CASSFQGRRLTDTQYF.

The chain recombines TRBV6-5 with TRBJ1-2; D is unclear. V lost 5 bases and J 3 bases, leaving 10 bases between the germline ends. The CDR3 extends over 13 amino acids. CDR1 MNHEY and CDR2 SVGAGI come from the germline V gene. CDR3 sequence reads: CASSPGIDYGYTF. The CDR3 DNA reads as TGTGCCAGCAGTCCGGGAATAGACTATGGCTACACCTTC.

The CDR3 reads CASSPTTGGLEQYF. The CDR3 bases are TGTGCCAGCAGCCCAACGACAGGAGGTCTCGAGCAGTACTTC. V and J are TRBV11-2 and TRBJ2-7, with a possible D match to TRBD1 (6 bases). The ends were cut back, 5 bases at V and 6 bases at J, with 17 bases in the middle. Germline CDR1 and CDR2: SGHAT and FQNNGV. The CDR3 extends over 14 amino acids. Full variable domain (missing parts from reference TRBV11-2 and TRBJ2-7): EAGVAQSPRYKIIEKRQSVAFWCNPISGHATLYWYQQILGQGPKLLIQFQNNGVVDDSQLPKDRFSAERLKGVDSTLKIQPAKLEDSAVYLCASSPTTGGLEQYFGPGTRLTVT.

V gene TRBV9 combines with J gene TRBJ1-2; D gene uncertain. The CDR3 sequence is 15 residues long. Looked up from germline, CDR1 is SGDLS and CDR2 is YYNGEE. V was clipped by 3 bases and J by 3 bases, with 15 bases between them. This chain's CDR3 is CASSGGLKGHYGYTF. DNA for the CDR3: TGTGCCAGCAGCGGAGGACTTAAAGGCCACTATGGCTACACCTTC. The full variable domain, its missing parts supplied by reference TRBV9 and TRBJ1-2, is DSGVTQTPKHLITATGQRVTLRCSPRSGDLSVYWYQQSLDQGLQFLIQYYNGEERAKGNILERFSAQQFPDLHSELNLSSLELGDSALYFCASSGGLKGHYGYTFGSGTRLTVV.

The rearrangement links TRBV28 to TRBJ2-1; TRBD2 agrees at 11 bases. The V gene's germline CDR1 is MDHEN and CDR2 SYDVKM. Trimming cost V 6 bases and J 3 bases; bases outside gene matches: 7. The CDR3 totals 16 residues. DNA of the CDR3: TGTGCCAGCAGCGGTGGGACTAGCGGCAGCTACAATGAGCAGTTCTTC. Its translation: CASSGGTSGSYNEQFF.

The chain links TRBV5-8 to TRBJ1-5; 8 bases are a match to TRBD1. V shed 0 bases and J 7 bases; nucleotides not matched to a gene: 6. The CDR3 totals 15 residues. Germline CDR1 SGHTS, CDR2 YDEGEE. This chain's CDR3 is CASSLVGDRRQPQHF. CDR3 in DNA: TGTGCCAGCAGCTTGGTGGGGGACAGGAGGCAGCCCCAGCATTTT. The full variable domain, completed using reference TRBV5-8 and TRBJ1-5, is EAGVTQSPTHLIKTRGQQATLRCSPISGHTSVYWYQQALGLGLQFLLWYDEGEERNRGNFPPRFSGRQFPNYSSELNVNALELEDSALYLCASSLVGDRRQPQHFGDGTRLSIL.

The rearrangement links TRBV21-1 to TRBJ2-3; the table gives TRBD2 as D, unverified against the DNA. TRBV21-1 counts as a pseudogene. The CDR3 loop spans 17 amino acids. The CDR3 here is CASSNYRLENSTDTQYF. The CDR3 nucleotides are TGTGCCAGCAGCAATTATAGACTCGAAAATTCCACAGATACGCAGTATTTT.

This clone was recorded a few times. This chain joins TRBV5-6 and TRBJ1-5, with a possible D match to TRBD1 (6 bases). CDR1 is SGHDT and CDR2 is YYEEEE in the germline V gene. The V end was cut by 5 bases, the J end by 7 bases, with 22 bases between. The CDR3 is made up of 16 amino acids. CDR3 in DNA: TGTGCCAGCAGTCCAATACAGGGAGCAGAGCGGCAGCCCCAGCATTTT. It encodes CASSPIQGAERQPQHF.

The chain combines TRBV19 with TRBJ2-6; 11 nucleotides agree with TRBD2. The CDR3 is made up of 22 amino acids. Germline trimming cut 0 bases from V and 0 bases from J; bases unmatched to any gene: 13. Per the germline V gene, CDR1 is LNHDA and CDR2 is SQIVND (reference sequence). The CDR3 protein is CASSIDSFWGLADLSGANVLTF. Written as DNA, the CDR3 is TGTGCCAGTAGTATAGATTCATTTTGGGGACTAGCGGACCTCTCTGGGGCCAACGTCCTGACTTTC.

The rearrangement joins TRBV4-2 to TRBJ2-7, with TRBD1 matching 7 bases. Per germline, CDR1 LGHNA and CDR2 YNFKEQ. With 1 base clipped from V and 3 bases from J, the junction kept 6 bases outside the gene matches. The CDR3 spans 15 residues. As DNA, the CDR3 is TGTGCCAGCAGCCAAGGGGCCGGGACAGACTACGAGCAGTACTTC. It specifies CASSQGAGTDYEQYF.

V gene TRBV7-8 combines with J gene TRBJ2-5; 10 bases line up with TRBD1. The V gene's germline CDR1 is SGHVS and CDR2 FQNEAQ. Unmatched junction bases numbered 16, after V lost 5 bases and J lost 1 base. The length of the CDR3 is 19 residues. Written as DNA, the CDR3 is TGTGCCAGCAGCAGCAGAACCGGGACAGGGGACGCTGGCCAAGAGACCCAGTACTTC. It specifies CASSSRTGTGDAGQETQYF.

The chain combines TRBV19 with TRBJ1-2; TRBD1 might be the D (5 bases). Germline values: CDR1 LNHDA, CDR2 SQIVND (reference sequence). The CDR3 extends over 14 amino acids. The V end lost 3 bases, the J end lost 4 bases, and 12 bases lay between the germline ends. The CDR3 spells CASSIGHLSYGYTF. CDR3 in DNA: TGTGCCAGTAGTATCGGACACCTCTCCTATGGCTACACCTTC. Full variable domain (outside the CDR3, taken from reference TRBV19 and TRBJ1-2): DGGITQSPKYLFRKEGQNVTLSCEQNLNHDAMYWYRQDPGQGLRLIYYSQIVNDFQKGDIAEGYSVSREKKESFPLTVTSAQKNPTAFYLCASSIGHLSYGYTFGSGTRLTVV.

The CDR3: CASSLELAGGSPQFF. The CDR3 coding sequence is TGTGCCAGCAGCTTAGAGCTAGCGGGAGGCTCCCCGCAGTTCTTC. The chain employs TRBV13 and TRBJ2-1, with TRBD2 matching over 11 bases. Germline CDR1 and CDR2: PRHDT and FYEKMQ (reference sequence). This CDR3 contains 15 residues. V lost 1 base and J lost 12; bases outside the gene matches: 8.

The rearrangement joins TRBV3-1 (or the pseudogene TRBV3-2) to TRBJ2-5; 12 bases align to TRBD2. From germline, CDR1 is LGHDT and CDR2 YNNKEL (reference sequence). The CDR3 contains 16 residues. With V trimmed by 3 bases and J by 7 bases, 9 bases remained unmatched. The CDR3 is CASSHPTSGRPGTQYF. The CDR3 DNA sequence: TGTGCCAGCAGCCACCCCACTAGCGGGAGGCCCGGGACCCAGTACTTC.

The V and J genes are TRBV28 and TRBJ1-1; 7 bases are a match to TRBD1. The CDR3 totals 15 residues. Unmatched junction bases numbered 6, after V lost 5 bases and J lost 0 bases. In germline, CDR1 is MDHEN, CDR2 SYDVKM. The CDR3 DNA reads as TGTGCCAGCAGTCGCGACAGGGAGGTGAACACTGAAGCTTTCTTT. Translation: CASSRDREVNTEAFF.

The rearrangement uses TRBV7-9 and TRBJ1-2, with D uncertain. This CDR3 comprises 14 residues. The ends were cut back, 1 base at V and 0 bases at J, with 6 bases in the middle. Per the germline V gene, CDR1 is SEHNR and CDR2 is FQNEAQ (reference sequence). The CDR3 spells CASSLGPSNYGYTF. The CDR3 bases are TGTGCCAGCAGCTTAGGGCCATCTAACTATGGCTACACCTTC.

V usage is TRBV19 and J usage is TRBJ2-2; D may be TRBD1 (5 bases). Trimming removed 7 bases at V and 2 bases at J, with 17 bases between. The CDR3 consists of 16 residues. Germline V gene sequence: CDR1 LNHDA, CDR2 SQIVND (reference sequence). The CDR3: CASNPGRATNTGELFF. DNA for the CDR3: TGTGCCAGTAACCCGGGCAGGGCTACAAACACCGGGGAGCTGTTTTTT.

The chain couples TRBV27 to TRBJ2-1, with 10 positions matching TRBD2. Germline V gene lookup returns CDR1 MNHEY and CDR2 SMNVEV (reference sequence). With 1 base clipped from V and 6 bases from J, the junction kept 6 bases outside the gene matches. The CDR3 contains 16 residues. The CDR3 is CASSLLGLAGANEQFF. CDR3 bases: TGTGCCAGCAGTTTATTAGGCCTAGCGGGAGCCAATGAGCAGTTCTTC.

This clone is medium-sized by share. The chain links TRBV25-1 to TRBJ2-1, with TRBD2 matching 8 bases. The CDR3 extends over 14 amino acids. With 6 bases clipped from V and 3 bases from J, the junction kept 4 bases outside the gene matches. Germline CDR1 and CDR2: MGHDK and SYGVNS. The chain's CDR3 is CASSLAGFYNEQFF. The DNA of the CDR3 is TGTGCCAGCAGCCTAGCGGGTTTCTACAATGAGCAGTTCTTC.

The V and J genes are TRBV7-2 and TRBJ2-3; maybe TRBD2 (6 bases). This CDR3 comprises 14 residues. Germline-derived CDR1 and CDR2 are SGHTA and FQGNSA. The V gene lost 1 base and the J gene lost 6 bases, with 11 bases spanning the gap. CDR3 in amino acids: CASSLGLVADTQYF. The DNA for the CDR3 is TGTGCCAGCAGCTTAGGACTAGTGGCGGATACGCAGTATTTT.

V is TRBV28 and J is TRBJ1-2; 9 bases fit TRBD1. There are 16 residues in the CDR3. Per germline, CDR1 MDHEN and CDR2 SYDVKM. Unmatched junction bases numbered 7, after V lost 5 bases and J lost 0 bases. CDR3 region: CASSLAGTGTNYGYTF. The CDR3 DNA sequence: TGTGCCAGCAGTCTGGCCGGGACAGGGACTAACTATGGCTACACCTTC.

This chain connects TRBV6-6 to TRBJ2-5, with TRBD1 matching over 11 bases. V lost 6 bases and J lost 7; bases outside the gene matches: 13. Germline V CDR1 and CDR2: MNHNY, SVGAGI (reference sequence). The CDR3 has 16 amino acids. The CDR3 here is CASRPRTGGFEGTQYF. As DNA, the CDR3 is TGTGCCAGCAGACCTCGGACAGGGGGCTTTGAAGGGACCCAGTACTTC.

The V and J genes are TRBV7-2 and TRBJ2-1, with D perhaps TRBD1 (5 bases). The V and J ends lost 3 bases and 2 bases respectively, with 11 bases between them. Germline V gives CDR1 SGHTA, CDR2 FQGNSA. The CDR3 covers 15 residues. CDR3 protein: CASSLGQAPYNEQFF. CDR3 sequence (DNA): TGTGCCAGCAGCTTGGGGCAGGCCCCCTACAATGAGCAGTTCTTC.

This chain links TRBV9 with TRBJ2-6; D not certain. Germline CDR1 and CDR2: SGDLS and YYNGEE. The ends were cut back, 0 bases at V and 0 bases at J, with 22 bases in the middle. The CDR3 covers 21 residues. The DNA for the CDR3 is TGTGCCAGCAGCGTAGGAGTATCGGAGAGGCCCAATTTCTCTGGGGCCAACGTCCTGACTTTC. Its protein is CASSVGVSERPNFSGANVLTF.

The gene calls are TRBV6-5 and TRBJ1-4, with TRBD1 matching 7 bases. The CDR3 length is 15 residues. CDR1 and CDR2 from the germline V gene are MNHEY and SVGAGI. With V trimmed by 0 bases and J by 5 bases, 3 bases remained unmatched. The CDR3 nucleotides read TGTGCCAGCAGTTACTCTTGGGACAGAAATGAAAAACTGTTTTTT. Its translation is CASSYSWDRNEKLFF.